The rows below give T cell receptor beta chains drawn from one sample of a study of early T cells in non-severe SARS-CoV-2 infection. TCRdb itself ran the 5' RACE reads through MiXCR, one entry per CDR3 protein. The repertoire holds approximately 52,000 distinct CDR3 sequences, with approximately 15% as singletons. Here the sequenced sample was whole blood, taken at baseline. These receptors were obtained from an adult who was a healthcare worker with PCR-confirmed SARS-CoV-2 infection or an uninfected control (not recorded which). CDR3s include the opening cysteine and the closing phenylalanine or tryptophan. D genes are given only for firm matches. A clone size is listed for some rows: how often the clone was seen (once, few, many), or a class if it is expanded.

clone_size: .
v_call: TRBV6-1
d_call: TRBD2
j_call: TRBJ2-7
cdr3_aa: CASTSGGTARLAGVTYEQYF
cdr3_nt: TGTGCCAGCACCTCAGGGGGGACAGCGCGACTAGCGGGGGTAACCTACGAGCAGTACTTC

clone_size: many
v_call: TRBV29-1
d_call: TRBD1
j_call: TRBJ2-3
cdr3_aa: CIGTADTQYF
cdr3_nt: TGCATCGGGACAGCAGATACGCAGTATTTT

clone_size: .
v_call: TRBV15
d_call: .
j_call: TRBJ2-2
cdr3_aa: CATSRVGGNTGELFF
cdr3_nt: TGTGCCACCAGCAGGGTAGGGGGTAACACCGGGGAGCTGTTTTTT

clone_size: .
v_call: TRBV28
d_call: TRBD2
j_call: TRBJ2-2
cdr3_aa: CATTLAGPTGELFF
cdr3_nt: TGTGCCACCACCCTAGCGGGACCCACCGGGGAGCTGTTTTTT

clone_size: few
v_call: TRBV3-1
d_call: TRBD2
j_call: TRBJ2-1
cdr3_aa: CASTQISGDNEQFF
cdr3_nt: TGTGCCAGCACCCAAATTAGCGGGGACAATGAGCAGTTCTTC

clone_size: many
v_call: TRBV19
d_call: .
j_call: TRBJ2-1
cdr3_aa: CATGPSYNEQFF
cdr3_nt: TGTGCCACAGGGCCCTCCTACAATGAGCAGTTCTTC

clone_size: many
v_call: TRBV2
d_call: .
j_call: TRBJ2-3
cdr3_aa: CASTWGLGTDTQYF
cdr3_nt: TGTGCCAGCACCTGGGGCCTAGGGACAGATACGCAGTATTTT

clone_size: .
v_call: TRBV20-1
d_call: .
j_call: TRBJ2-7
cdr3_aa: CSAHRRFELSYEQYF
cdr3_nt: TGCAGTGCTCATAGACGGTTCGAGCTTTCCTACGAGCAGTACTTC

clone_size: .
v_call: TRBV20-1
d_call: .
j_call: TRBJ1-4
cdr3_aa: CSARRGFGEKLFF
cdr3_nt: TGCAGTGCTAGAAGAGGGTTCGGGGAAAAACTGTTTTTT

clone_size: few
v_call: TRBV4-1
d_call: .
j_call: TRBJ2-2
cdr3_aa: CASSQTEASSGELFF
cdr3_nt: TGCGCCAGCAGCCAAACCGAGGCGAGCTCCGGGGAGCTGTTTTTT

clone_size: .
v_call: TRBV5-1
d_call: .
j_call: TRBJ1-1
cdr3_aa: CASSLEEGTEAFF
cdr3_nt: TGCGCCAGCAGCTTGGAGGAGGGAACTGAAGCTTTCTTT

clone_size: .
v_call: TRBV10-3
d_call: .
j_call: TRBJ2-2
cdr3_aa: CAISEIPDGAGELFF
cdr3_nt: TGTGCCATCAGTGAAATCCCTGATGGAGCCGGGGAGCTGTTTTTT

clone_size: few
v_call: TRBV5-4
d_call: TRBD1
j_call: TRBJ2-5
cdr3_aa: CASSLRDSYIFQETQYF
cdr3_nt: TGTGCCAGCAGCTTGCGGGACAGTTATATTTTCCAAGAGACCCAGTACTTC

clone_size: few
v_call: TRBV6-6
d_call: .
j_call: TRBJ1-2
cdr3_aa: CASSYSDRRGDGYTF
cdr3_nt: TGTGCCAGCAGTTACTCAGACAGACGGGGCGATGGCTACACCTTC

clone_size: few
v_call: TRBV2
d_call: .
j_call: TRBJ2-3
cdr3_aa: CASKSSWGEDTQYF
cdr3_nt: TGTGCCAGCAAAAGTTCTTGGGGGGAAGATACGCAGTATTTT

clone_size: few
v_call: TRBV20-1
d_call: TRBD1
j_call: TRBJ1-5
cdr3_aa: CSASEDRGLRTSNQPQHF
cdr3_nt: TGCAGTGCTAGTGAAGACAGGGGGCTACGCACTAGCAATCAGCCCCAGCATTTT

clone_size: few
v_call: TRBV25-1
d_call: .
j_call: TRBJ2-2
cdr3_aa: CASGVSGELFF
cdr3_nt: TGTGCCAGCGGCGTAAGCGGGGAGCTGTTTTTT

clone_size: many
v_call: TRBV20-1
d_call: .
j_call: TRBJ1-2
cdr3_aa: CSAPWTAPLDTF
cdr3_nt: TGCAGTGCTCCCTGGACAGCCCCGCTCGACACCTTC

clone_size: .
v_call: TRBV28
d_call: .
j_call: TRBJ1-2
cdr3_aa: CASSLDSGYTF
cdr3_nt: TGTGCCAGCAGCCTGGACAGCGGCTACACCTTC

clone_size: .
v_call: TRBV3-1
d_call: .
j_call: TRBJ2-7
cdr3_aa: CASSQGRAYEQYF
cdr3_nt: TGTGCCAGCAGCCAAGGGAGGGCCTACGAGCAGTACTTC

clone_size: many
v_call: TRBV9
d_call: .
j_call: TRBJ2-1
cdr3_aa: CASTPFATYNEQFF
cdr3_nt: TGTGCCAGCACTCCCTTCGCGACTTACAATGAGCAGTTCTTC

clone_size: .
v_call: TRBV4-1
d_call: TRBD1
j_call: TRBJ2-7
cdr3_aa: CASSQLGQGAVEQYF
cdr3_nt: TGCGCCAGCAGCCAGCTCGGACAGGGGGCGGTCGAGCAGTACTTC

clone_size: few
v_call: TRBV12-3/TRBV12-4
d_call: .
j_call: TRBJ1-4
cdr3_aa: CASSFRLATNEKLFF
cdr3_nt: TGTGCCAGCAGTTTTAGGCTTGCAACTAATGAAAAACTGTTTTTT

clone_size: few
v_call: TRBV29-1
d_call: .
j_call: TRBJ1-5
cdr3_aa: CSVKEGNPYSNQPQHF
cdr3_nt: TGCAGCGTTAAAGAGGGAAACCCCTATAGCAATCAGCCCCAGCATTTT

clone_size: .
v_call: TRBV5-5
d_call: .
j_call: TRBJ1-1
cdr3_aa: CASSFDRYAEAFF
cdr3_nt: TGTGCCAGCAGCTTCGACCGATACGCTGAAGCTTTCTTT

clone_size: few
v_call: TRBV7-9
d_call: TRBD1
j_call: TRBJ1-1
cdr3_aa: CASSSGTGRPTEAFF
cdr3_nt: TGTGCCAGCAGCTCAGGGACAGGGAGACCAACTGAAGCTTTCTTT

clone_size: many
v_call: TRBV25-1
d_call: .
j_call: TRBJ1-1
cdr3_aa: CASSEARVGTEAFF
cdr3_nt: TGTGCCAGCAGTGAAGCCAGGGTAGGCACTGAAGCTTTCTTT

clone_size: many
v_call: TRBV28
d_call: .
j_call: TRBJ2-7
cdr3_aa: CASSPGRDPYEQYF
cdr3_nt: TGTGCCAGCAGCCCGGGACGGGATCCCTACGAGCAGTACTTC

clone_size: few
v_call: TRBV7-4
d_call: TRBD2
j_call: TRBJ2-5
cdr3_aa: CASSRQPGLTSGRQTQYF
cdr3_nt: TGTGCCAGCAGTCGCCAGCCGGGGCTGACTAGCGGGAGGCAGACCCAGTACTTC

clone_size: .
v_call: TRBV7-7
d_call: TRBD2
j_call: TRBJ2-1
cdr3_aa: CASSTGLFPYNEQFF
cdr3_nt: TGTGCTAGCAGCACGGGACTATTTCCCTACAATGAGCAGTTCTTC

clone_size: .
v_call: TRBV29-1
d_call: TRBD1
j_call: TRBJ2-7
cdr3_aa: CSVKGQGAGEQYF
cdr3_nt: TGCAGCGTTAAGGGACAGGGGGCAGGCGAGCAGTACTTC

clone_size: .
v_call: TRBV29-1
d_call: TRBD2
j_call: TRBJ2-1
cdr3_aa: CSVRGVSSGSLNEQFF
cdr3_nt: TGCAGCGTTCGAGGAGTCTCTAGCGGGAGTCTAAATGAGCAGTTCTTC